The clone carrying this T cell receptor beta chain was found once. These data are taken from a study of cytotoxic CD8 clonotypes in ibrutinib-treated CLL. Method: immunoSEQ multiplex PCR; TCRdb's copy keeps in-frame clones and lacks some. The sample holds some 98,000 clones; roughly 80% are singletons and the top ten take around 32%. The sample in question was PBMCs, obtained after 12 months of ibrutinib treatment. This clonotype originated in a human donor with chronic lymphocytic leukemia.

DNA for the CDR3: TGTGCCAGCAGAAGGACTAGCGGGGGCCAGAACACCGGGGAGCTGTTTTTT. Amino acid sequence: CASRRTSGGQNTGELFF. This chain joins TRBV6-4 and TRBJ2-2; TRBD2 aligns across 13 bases. The CDR3 has 17 amino acids. Germline V gene sequence: CDR1 MRHNA, CDR2 SNTAGT. V trimming: 6 bases; J trimming: 1 base; junction bases outside the gene matches: 5.